This paragraph covers one TCR beta chain sequence. Its antigen is unidentified. Through a sample-barcoded 5' primer and a J-beta primer mix, a second PCR was run for roughly 6 to 11 cycles. MiXCR, applied by TCRdb to the 5' RACE reads, yields one record per CDR3 protein. The sample lists 1.5 million to 2 million distinct CDR3 sequences, 49% occurring once. The data were obtained in a study of blood T cells in healthy people across ages. Study-level results: Any conclusive comparison of naive versus antigen-experienced cells was prevented by using unsorted PBMCs.

Peripheral blood, around 9.4 milliliters per donor, was collected. The receptor was derived from a woman aged 35 to 49 in good health. The sequenced material came from blood.

In DNA, the CDR3 is TGCGCCAGCAGCCAAAGCCCATTTACCTACGAGCAGTACTTC. This encodes CASSQSPFTYEQYF. The V and J genes are TRBV4-1 and TRBJ2-7; D is uncertain. Deletions cut 2 bases from V and 2 bases from J, with 10 bases between. The germline V gene encodes CDR1 MGHRA and CDR2 YSYEKL. The CDR3 is 14 residues long.